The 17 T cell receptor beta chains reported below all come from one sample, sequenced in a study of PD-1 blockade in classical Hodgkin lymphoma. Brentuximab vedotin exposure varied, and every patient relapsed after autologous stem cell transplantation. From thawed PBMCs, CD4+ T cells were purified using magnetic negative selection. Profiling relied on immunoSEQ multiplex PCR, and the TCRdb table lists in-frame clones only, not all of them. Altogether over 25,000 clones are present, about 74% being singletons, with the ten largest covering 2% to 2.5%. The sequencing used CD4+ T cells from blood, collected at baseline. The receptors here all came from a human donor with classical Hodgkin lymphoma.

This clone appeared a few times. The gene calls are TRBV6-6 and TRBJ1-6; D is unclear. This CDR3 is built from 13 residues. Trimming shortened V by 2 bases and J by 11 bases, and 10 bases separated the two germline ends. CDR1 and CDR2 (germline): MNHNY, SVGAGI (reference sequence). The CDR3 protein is CASSYEGWAPLHF. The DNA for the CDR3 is TGTGCCAGCAGTTACGAGGGCTGGGCACCCCTCCACTTT.

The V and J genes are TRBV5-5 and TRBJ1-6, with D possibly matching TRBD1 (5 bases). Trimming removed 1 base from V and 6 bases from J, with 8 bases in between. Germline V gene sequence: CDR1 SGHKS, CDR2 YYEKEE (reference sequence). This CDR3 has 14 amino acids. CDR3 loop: CASSLWGGNSPLHF. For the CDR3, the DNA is TGTGCCAGCAGCTTGTGGGGCGGTAATTCACCCCTCCACTTT.

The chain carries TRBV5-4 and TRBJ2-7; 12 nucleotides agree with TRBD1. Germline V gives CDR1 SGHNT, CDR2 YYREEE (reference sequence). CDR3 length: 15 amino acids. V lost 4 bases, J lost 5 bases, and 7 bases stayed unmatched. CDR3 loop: CASSTGTGGFHEQYF. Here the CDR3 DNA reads TGTGCCAGCAGCACCGGGACAGGGGGCTTTCACGAGCAGTACTTC.

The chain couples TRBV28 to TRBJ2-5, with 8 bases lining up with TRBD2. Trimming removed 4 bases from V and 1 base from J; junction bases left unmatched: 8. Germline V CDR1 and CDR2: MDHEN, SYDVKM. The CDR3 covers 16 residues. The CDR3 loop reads CASSSSSGPLQETQYF. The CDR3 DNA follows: TGTGCCAGCAGTTCCTCTAGCGGGCCCCTCCAAGAGACCCAGTACTTC.

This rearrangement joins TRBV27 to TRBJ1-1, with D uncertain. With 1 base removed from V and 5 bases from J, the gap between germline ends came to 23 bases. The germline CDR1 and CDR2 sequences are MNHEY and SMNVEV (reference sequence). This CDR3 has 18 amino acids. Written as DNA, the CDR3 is TGTGCCAGCAGTTTATACCCCGCCTCCTCCGGGAGGGAAACTGAAGCTTTCTTT. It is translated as CASSLYPASSGRETEAFF.

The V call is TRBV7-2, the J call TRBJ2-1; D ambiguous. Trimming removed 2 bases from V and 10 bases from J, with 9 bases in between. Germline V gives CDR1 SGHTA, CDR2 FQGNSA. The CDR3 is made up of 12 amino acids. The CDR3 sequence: CASSLMMGEQFF. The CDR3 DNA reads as TGTGCCAGCAGCTTAATGATGGGGGAGCAGTTCTTC.

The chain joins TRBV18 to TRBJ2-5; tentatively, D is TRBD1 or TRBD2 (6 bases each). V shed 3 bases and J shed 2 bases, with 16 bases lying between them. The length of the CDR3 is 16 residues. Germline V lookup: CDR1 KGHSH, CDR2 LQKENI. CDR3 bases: TGTGCCAGCTCACCGGGGATGTGGGGGGCTCAAGAGACCCAGTACTTC. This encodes CASSPGMWGAQETQYF.

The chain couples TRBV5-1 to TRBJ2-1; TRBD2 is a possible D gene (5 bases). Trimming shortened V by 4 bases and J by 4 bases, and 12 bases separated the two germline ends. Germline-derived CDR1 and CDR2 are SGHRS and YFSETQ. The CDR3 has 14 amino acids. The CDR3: CASSATTRYNEQFF. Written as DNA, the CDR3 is TGCGCCAGCAGCGCGACTACTAGGTACAATGAGCAGTTCTTC.

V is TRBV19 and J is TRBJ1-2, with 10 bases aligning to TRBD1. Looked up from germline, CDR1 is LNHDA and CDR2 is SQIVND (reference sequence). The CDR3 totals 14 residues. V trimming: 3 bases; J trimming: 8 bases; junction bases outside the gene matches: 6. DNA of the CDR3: TGTGCCAGTAGTATCTCGGACAGGGGGACGGGCTACACCTTC. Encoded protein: CASSISDRGTGYTF. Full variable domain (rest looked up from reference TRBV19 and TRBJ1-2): DGGITQSPKYLFRKEGQNVTLSCEQNLNHDAMYWYRQDPGQGLRLIYYSQIVNDFQKGDIAEGYSVSREKKESFPLTVTSAQKNPTAFYLCASSISDRGTGYTFGSGTRLTVV.

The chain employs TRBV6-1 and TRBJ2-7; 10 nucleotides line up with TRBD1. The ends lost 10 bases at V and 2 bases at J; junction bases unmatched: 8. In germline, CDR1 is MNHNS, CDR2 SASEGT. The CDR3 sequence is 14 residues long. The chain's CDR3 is CAIQRGQGAYEQYF. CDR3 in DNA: TGTGCCATCCAGCGTGGACAGGGGGCCTACGAGCAGTACTTC.

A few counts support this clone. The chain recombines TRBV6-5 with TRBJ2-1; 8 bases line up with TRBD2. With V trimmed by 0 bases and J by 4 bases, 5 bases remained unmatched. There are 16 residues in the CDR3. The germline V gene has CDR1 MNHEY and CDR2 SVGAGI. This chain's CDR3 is CASSYSKRGGYNEQFF. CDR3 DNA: TGTGCCAGCAGTTACTCGAAACGGGGGGGATACAATGAGCAGTTCTTC.

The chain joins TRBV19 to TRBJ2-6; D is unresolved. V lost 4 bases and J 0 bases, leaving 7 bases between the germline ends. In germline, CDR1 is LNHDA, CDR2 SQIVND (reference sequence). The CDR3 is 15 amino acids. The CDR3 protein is CASSSGSSGANVLTF. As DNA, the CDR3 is TGTGCCAGTAGTAGTGGGTCCTCTGGGGCCAACGTCCTGACTTTC.

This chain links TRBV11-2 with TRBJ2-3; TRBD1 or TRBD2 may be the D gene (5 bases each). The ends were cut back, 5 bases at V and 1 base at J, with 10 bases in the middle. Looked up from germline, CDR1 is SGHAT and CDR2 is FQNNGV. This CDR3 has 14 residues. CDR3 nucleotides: TGTGCCAGCAGCCCCATGGGGGGCACAGATACGCAGTATTTT. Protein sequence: CASSPMGGTDTQYF.

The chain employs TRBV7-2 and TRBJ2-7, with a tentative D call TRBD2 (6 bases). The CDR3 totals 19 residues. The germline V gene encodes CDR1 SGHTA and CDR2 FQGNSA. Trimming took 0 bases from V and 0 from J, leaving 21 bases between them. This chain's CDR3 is CASSLAYGRSGVFSYEQYF. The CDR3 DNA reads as TGTGCCAGCAGCTTAGCATACGGCAGGTCGGGGGTGTTCTCCTACGAGCAGTACTTC.

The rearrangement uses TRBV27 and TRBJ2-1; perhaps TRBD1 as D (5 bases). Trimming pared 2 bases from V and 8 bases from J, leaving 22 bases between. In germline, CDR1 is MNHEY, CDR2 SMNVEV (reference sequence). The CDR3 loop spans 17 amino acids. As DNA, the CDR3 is TGTGCCAGCAGTTTAAAAGGATACGCAGGGCTAAGATATGAGCAGTTCTTC. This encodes CASSLKGYAGLRYEQFF.

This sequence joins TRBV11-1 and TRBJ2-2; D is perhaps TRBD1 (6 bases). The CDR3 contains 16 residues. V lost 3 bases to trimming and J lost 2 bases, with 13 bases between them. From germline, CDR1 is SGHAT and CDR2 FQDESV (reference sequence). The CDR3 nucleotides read TGTGCCAGCAGCTTTGCCGGGACATTCAACACCGGGGAGCTGTTTTTT. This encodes CASSFAGTFNTGELFF.

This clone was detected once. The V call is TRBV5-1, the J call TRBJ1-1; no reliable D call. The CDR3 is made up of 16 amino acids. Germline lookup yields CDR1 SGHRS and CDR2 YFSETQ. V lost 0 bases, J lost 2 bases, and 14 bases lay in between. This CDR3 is CASSLAPGQPNTEAFF. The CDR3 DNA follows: TGCGCCAGCAGCTTGGCACCCGGTCAGCCTAACACTGAAGCTTTCTTT.